This T cell receptor (beta chain) is from a study of T cell repertoires in cytomegalovirus infection. The overall study: Alongside well-studied HLA-B-restricted CMV epitopes, recently identified HLA-C-restricted CMV epitopes were also used.

With 7 bases removed from V and 1 base from J, the gap between germline ends came to 4 bases. Germline V gives CDR1 MDHEN, CDR2 SYDVKM. The CDR3 totals 11 residues. TCRdb re-called the reads through MiXCR, storing one row per CDR3 protein. The data contain about 280,000 distinct CDR3 sequences, 20% to 25% of them singletons. A word on this clonotype: Its antigen is not identified.

This sequence originates from a human donor in good health (CMV status not recorded). Some clones in this sample may be carry-over from other donors' samples. The V and J genes are TRBV28 and TRBJ1-1; no clear D. Specimen: cultured PBMCs, collected from culture after CMV antigen stimulation. This CDR3 reads CASMGNTEAFF. CDR3 DNA: TGTGCCAGCATGGGGAACACTGAAGCTTTCTTT.